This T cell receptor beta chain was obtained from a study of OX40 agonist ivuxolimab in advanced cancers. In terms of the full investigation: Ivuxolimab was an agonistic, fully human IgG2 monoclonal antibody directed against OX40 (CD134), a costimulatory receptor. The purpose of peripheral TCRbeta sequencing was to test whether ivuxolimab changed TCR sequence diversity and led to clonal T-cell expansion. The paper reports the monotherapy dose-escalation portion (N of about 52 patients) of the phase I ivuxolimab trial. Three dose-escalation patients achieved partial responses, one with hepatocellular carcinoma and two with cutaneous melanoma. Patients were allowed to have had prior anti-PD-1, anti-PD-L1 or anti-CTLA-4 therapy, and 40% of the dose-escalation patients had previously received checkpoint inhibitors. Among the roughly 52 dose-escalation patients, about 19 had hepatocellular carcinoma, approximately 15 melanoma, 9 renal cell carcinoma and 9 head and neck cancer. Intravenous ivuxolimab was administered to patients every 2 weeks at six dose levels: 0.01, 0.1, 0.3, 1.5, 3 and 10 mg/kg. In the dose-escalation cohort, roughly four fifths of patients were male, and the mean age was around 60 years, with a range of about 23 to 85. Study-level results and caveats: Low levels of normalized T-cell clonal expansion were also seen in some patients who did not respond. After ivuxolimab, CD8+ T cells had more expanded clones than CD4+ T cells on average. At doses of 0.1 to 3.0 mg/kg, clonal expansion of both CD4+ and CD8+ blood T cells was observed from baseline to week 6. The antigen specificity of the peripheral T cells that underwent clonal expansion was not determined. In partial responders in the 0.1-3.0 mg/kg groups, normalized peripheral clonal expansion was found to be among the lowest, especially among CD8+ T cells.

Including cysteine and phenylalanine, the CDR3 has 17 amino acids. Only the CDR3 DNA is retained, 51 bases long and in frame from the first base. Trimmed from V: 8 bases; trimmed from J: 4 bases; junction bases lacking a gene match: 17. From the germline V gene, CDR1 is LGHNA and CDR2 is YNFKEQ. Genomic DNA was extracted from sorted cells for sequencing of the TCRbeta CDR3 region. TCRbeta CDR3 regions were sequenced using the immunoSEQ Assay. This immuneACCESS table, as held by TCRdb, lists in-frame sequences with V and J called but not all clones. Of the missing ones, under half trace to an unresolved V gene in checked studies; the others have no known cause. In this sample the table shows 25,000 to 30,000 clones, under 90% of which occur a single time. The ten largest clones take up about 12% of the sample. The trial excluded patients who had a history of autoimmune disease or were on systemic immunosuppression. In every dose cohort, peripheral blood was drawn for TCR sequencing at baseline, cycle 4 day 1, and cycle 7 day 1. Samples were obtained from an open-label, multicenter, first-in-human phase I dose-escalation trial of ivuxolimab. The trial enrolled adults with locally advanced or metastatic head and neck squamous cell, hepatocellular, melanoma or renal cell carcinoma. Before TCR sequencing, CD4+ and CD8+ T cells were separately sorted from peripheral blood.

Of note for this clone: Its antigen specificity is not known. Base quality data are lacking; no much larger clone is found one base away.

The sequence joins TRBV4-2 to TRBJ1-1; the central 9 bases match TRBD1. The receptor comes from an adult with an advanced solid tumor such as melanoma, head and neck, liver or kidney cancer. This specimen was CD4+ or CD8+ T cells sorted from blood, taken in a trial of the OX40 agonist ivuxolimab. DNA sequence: TGTGCCAGCCGGCCGGGGGGACAGGGACCTTTAGGCACTGAAGCTTTCTTT. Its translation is CASRPGGQGPLGTEAFF.